One and the same sample provided the 15 T cell receptor beta chains below, sequenced in a study of blood T cell repertoires in COVID-19. Only in-frame clones appear in the TCRdb table, and some are missing; sequencing was by immunoSEQ multiplex PCR. The repertoire holds 150,000 to 200,000 clones, approximately 87% seen once, with around 12% in the top ten. The specimen was peripheral blood. These receptors were obtained from an older woman with COVID-19, enrolled during active disease.

Comments on this clone: At one of its ends the junction is not consistent with the germline gene, which may arise from a read error. This chain joins TRBV7-7 and TRBJ2-5, with a weak D call TRBD1 (6 bases). There are 15 residues in the CDR3. Germline CDR1 SSHAT, CDR2 FNYEAQ (reference sequence). CDR3 coding DNA: TGTGCTAGCAGCTTAGACCAAACAGGGTTGGAGACCCAGTACTTC. It codes for CASSLDQTGLETQYF.

J is TRBJ1-2 and V is TRBV6-5, with a tentative D call TRBD1 (5 bases). Looked up from germline, CDR1 is MNHEY and CDR2 is SVGAGI. This CDR3 comprises 11 residues. Between the trimmed V and J ends, which lost 6 bases and 8 bases, there was a span of 10 bases. Written as DNA, the CDR3 is TGTGCCAGCAGGTCAGGGTACGGCTACACCTTC. This gives the protein CASRSGYGYTF.

This chain uses TRBV6-5 with TRBJ2-7, with 10 positions matching TRBD1. There are 11 residues in the CDR3. Germline CDR1 MNHEY, CDR2 SVGAGI. V shed 4 bases, J shed 11 bases, and the junction held 2 bases outside the gene matches. DNA of the CDR3: TGTGCCAGCAGTTTCGGACAGGGGGAGTACTTC. As protein: CASSFGQGEYF.

CDR3 bases: TGTGCCAGCAGGTCCACTAGTTACACAGATACGCAGTATTTT. It specifies CASRSTSYTDTQYF. The V and J genes are TRBV27 and TRBJ2-3; weak D call: TRBD2 (5 bases). Germline V gives CDR1 MNHEY, CDR2 SMNVEV (reference sequence). The V and J ends lost 6 bases and 2 bases respectively, with 12 bases between them. The CDR3 sequence is 14 residues long.

The J gene is TRBJ2-7, the V gene TRBV6-5; TRBD2 matches at 9 bases. The germline CDR1 and CDR2 sequences are MNHEY and SVGAGI. The CDR3 has 14 amino acids. Trimming removed 7 bases from V and 4 bases from J; junction bases left unmatched: 8. The CDR3 DNA is TGTGCCAGCACCAACCCGGGACTAGCATACGAGCAGTACTTC. Protein product: CASTNPGLAYEQYF.

The V call is TRBV5-6, the J call TRBJ2-3, with TRBD1 matching 8 bases. From germline, CDR1 is SGHDT and CDR2 YYEEEE. Trimming removed 4 bases from V and 4 bases from J; junction bases left unmatched: 5. The CDR3 is 14 residues long. The DNA for the CDR3 is TGTGCCAGCAGCCGAGGACAGGGTGCAGATACGCAGTATTTT. It encodes CASSRGQGADTQYF. Full variable domain (missing parts from reference TRBV5-6 and TRBJ2-3): DAGVTQSPTHLIKTRGQQVTLRCSPKSGHDTVSWYQQALGQGPQFIFQYYEEEERQRGNFPDRFSGHQFPNYSSELNVNALLLGDSALYLCASSRGQGADTQYFGPGTRLTVL.

In its sample, this clone was seen once. The gene calls are TRBV5-4 and TRBJ2-2; 9 positions match TRBD2. Unmatched junction bases numbered 8, after V lost 4 bases and J lost 4 bases. This CDR3 contains 16 residues. Germline lookup yields CDR1 SGHNT and CDR2 YYREEE (reference sequence). The CDR3 region is CASSPLAGAGTGELFF. The DNA for the CDR3 is TGTGCCAGCAGCCCTTTAGCGGGAGCGGGCACCGGGGAGCTGTTTTTT. The entire variable domain, with the rest obtained from reference TRBV5-4 and TRBJ2-2, is as follows: ETGVTQSPTHLIKTRGQQVTLRCSSQSGHNTVSWYQQALGQGPQFIFQYYREEENGRGNFPPRFSGLQFPNYSSELNVNALELDDSALYLCASSPLAGAGTGELFFGEGSRLTVL.

The genes are TRBV5-1 and TRBJ2-2, with 7 positions matching TRBD2. Germline CDR1 and CDR2: SGHRS and YFSETQ. V shed 4 bases and J 2 bases; nucleotides not matched to a gene: 2. CDR3 size: 14 residues. In nucleotides, the CDR3 is TGCGCCAGCAGCCGGGACTATAACACCGGGGAGCTGTTTTTT. Encoded protein: CASSRDYNTGELFF.

About this clone itself: Other DNA sequences in the same sample also yield this CDR3. The V gene is TRBV9, the J gene TRBJ1-3; D gene uncertain. V lost 3 bases and J lost 0, with 7 bases in between. There are 14 residues in the CDR3. Germline CDR1 reads SGDLS; CDR2 reads YYNGEE. The CDR3 loop reads CASSELISGNTIYF. CDR3 in DNA: TGTGCCAGCAGCGAACTAATCTCTGGAAACACCATATATTTT.

The DNA for the CDR3 is TGTGCCAGCAGCCTACGAGACCCCAGGTGCACTGAAGCTTTCTTT. Translation gives CASSLRDPRCTEAFF. The chain has TRBV21-1 and TRBJ1-1; the table's D gene call, TRBD1, was not cross checked with the DNA. TRBV21-1 is shown as a pseudogene. The CDR3 has 15 residues.

This clone was seen a handful of times. The rearrangement joins TRBV19 to TRBJ2-7; 14 nucleotides align to TRBD2. Germline-derived CDR1 and CDR2 are LNHDA and SQIVND (reference sequence). The CDR3 is 18 residues long. With V trimmed by 10 bases and J by 2 bases, 16 bases remained unmatched. Here the CDR3 DNA reads TGTGCCATTACCAGGACTAGCGGGAGGTGCCGACTAACCTACGAGCAGTACTTC. Translation gives CAITRTSGRCRLTYEQYF.

The genes are TRBV11-2 and TRBJ1-4, with D uncertain. Looked up from germline, CDR1 is SGHAT and CDR2 is FQNNGV. The CDR3 is 14 residues long. Between the trimmed V and J ends, which lost 1 base and 5 bases, there was a span of 8 bases. The CDR3 DNA reads as TGTGCCAGCAGCTTAGGTCAGAAGAATGAAAAACTGTTTTTT. Its translation: CASSLGQKNEKLFF.

The count of this clone is one. The chain carries TRBV5-8 and TRBJ1-5, with D unclear. The CDR3 runs 15 residues. The ends were cut back, 1 base at V and 2 bases at J, with 10 bases in the middle. The germline gives CDR1 SGHTS, CDR2 YDEGEE. CDR3 coding DNA: TGTGCCAGCAGCTTGTATGGAGAGGGCAATCAGCCCCAGCATTTT. The encoded protein is CASSLYGEGNQPQHF. The entire variable domain, with the rest obtained from reference TRBV5-8 and TRBJ1-5, is as follows: EAGVTQSPTHLIKTRGQQATLRCSPISGHTSVYWYQQALGLGLQFLLWYDEGEERNRGNFPPRFSGRQFPNYSSELNVNALELEDSALYLCASSLYGEGNQPQHFGDGTRLSIL.

This chain connects TRBV11-2 to TRBJ2-1; TRBD2 aligns across 11 bases. The CDR3 consists of 19 residues. Germline values: CDR1 SGHAT, CDR2 FQNNGV. V lost 5 bases and J lost 0; bases outside the gene matches: 12. CDR3 sequence reads: CASSRTGTSGISSYNEQFF. DNA for the CDR3: TGTGCCAGCAGCCGGACCGGGACTAGCGGAATTAGCTCCTACAATGAGCAGTTCTTC. Based on the CDR3 plus reference TRBV11-2 and TRBJ2-1, the full variable domain is EAGVAQSPRYKIIEKRQSVAFWCNPISGHATLYWYQQILGQGPKLLIQFQNNGVVDDSQLPKDRFSAERLKGVDSTLKIQPAKLEDSAVYLCASSRTGTSGISSYNEQFFGPGTRLTVL.

V usage is TRBV3-1 (or the pseudogene TRBV3-2) and J usage is TRBJ2-7; D unresolved. Germline CDR1 reads LGHDT; CDR2 reads YNNKEL (reference sequence). The length of the CDR3 is 14 residues. V lost 0 bases to trimming and J lost 5 bases, with 11 bases between them. CDR3 residues: CASSQDAVRNEQYF. The CDR3 DNA is TGTGCCAGCAGCCAAGATGCGGTGAGAAACGAGCAGTACTTC.